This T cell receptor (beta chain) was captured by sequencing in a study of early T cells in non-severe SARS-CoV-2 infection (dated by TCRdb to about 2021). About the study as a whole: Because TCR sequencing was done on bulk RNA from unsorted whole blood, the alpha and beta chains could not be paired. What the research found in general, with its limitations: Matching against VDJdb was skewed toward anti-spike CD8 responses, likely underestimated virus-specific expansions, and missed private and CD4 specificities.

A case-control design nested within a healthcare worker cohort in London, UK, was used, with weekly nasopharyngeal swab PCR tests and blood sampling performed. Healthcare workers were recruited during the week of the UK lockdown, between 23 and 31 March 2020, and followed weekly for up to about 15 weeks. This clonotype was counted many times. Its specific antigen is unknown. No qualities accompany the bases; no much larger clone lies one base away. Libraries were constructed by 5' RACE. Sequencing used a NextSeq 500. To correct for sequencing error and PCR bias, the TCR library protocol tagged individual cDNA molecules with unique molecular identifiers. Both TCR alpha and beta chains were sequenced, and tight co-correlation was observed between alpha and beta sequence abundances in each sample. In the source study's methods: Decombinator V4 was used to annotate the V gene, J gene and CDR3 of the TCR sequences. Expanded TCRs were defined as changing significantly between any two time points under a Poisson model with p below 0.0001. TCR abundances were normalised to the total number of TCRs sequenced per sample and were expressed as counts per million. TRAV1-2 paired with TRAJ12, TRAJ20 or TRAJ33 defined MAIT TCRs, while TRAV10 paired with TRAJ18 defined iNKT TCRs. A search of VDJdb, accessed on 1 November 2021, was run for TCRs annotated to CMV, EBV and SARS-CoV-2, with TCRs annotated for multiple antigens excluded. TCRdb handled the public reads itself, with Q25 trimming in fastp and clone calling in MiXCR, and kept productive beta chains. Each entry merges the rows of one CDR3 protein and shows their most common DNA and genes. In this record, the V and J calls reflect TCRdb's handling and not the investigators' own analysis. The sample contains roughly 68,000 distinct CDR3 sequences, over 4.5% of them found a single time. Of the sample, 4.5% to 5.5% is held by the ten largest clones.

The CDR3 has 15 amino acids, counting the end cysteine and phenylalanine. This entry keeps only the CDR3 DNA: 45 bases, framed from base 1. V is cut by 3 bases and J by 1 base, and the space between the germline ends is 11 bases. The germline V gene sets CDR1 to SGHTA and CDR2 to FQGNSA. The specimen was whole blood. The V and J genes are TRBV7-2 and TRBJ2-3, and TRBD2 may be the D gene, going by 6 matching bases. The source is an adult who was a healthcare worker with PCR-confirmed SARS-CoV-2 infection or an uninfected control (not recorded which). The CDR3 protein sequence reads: CASSFLGGGTDTQYF. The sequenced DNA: TGTGCCAGCAGCTTTCTCGGCGGGGGCACAGATACGCAGTATTTT.